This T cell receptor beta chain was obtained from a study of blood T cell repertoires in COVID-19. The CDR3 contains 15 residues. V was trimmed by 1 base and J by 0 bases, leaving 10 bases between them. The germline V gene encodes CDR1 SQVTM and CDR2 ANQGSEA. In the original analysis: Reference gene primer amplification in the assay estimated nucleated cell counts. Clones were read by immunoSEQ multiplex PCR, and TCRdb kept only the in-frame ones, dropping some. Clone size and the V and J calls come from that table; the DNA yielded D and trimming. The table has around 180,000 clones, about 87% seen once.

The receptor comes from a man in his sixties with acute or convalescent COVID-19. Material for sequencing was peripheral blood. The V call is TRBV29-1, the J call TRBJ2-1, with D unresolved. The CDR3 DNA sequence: TGCAGCGTTGAAGTTGCTCGACACTCCTACAATGAGCAGTTCTTC. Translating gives CSVEVARHSYNEQFF.